The T cell receptor (beta chain) under discussion was sequenced for a study of T cell responses to AZD1222 COVID-19 vaccine. The CDR3 contains 13 residues. Germline-derived CDR1 and CDR2 are KGHSH and LQKENI. V dropped 2 bases and J dropped 3 bases, with 8 bases sitting between them. Using immunoSEQ multiplex PCR, the repertoire was profiled, and TCRdb retains in-frame clones only, with some absent. Of more than 100,000 clones listed, 70% to 85% are singletons. Findings of the study overall: Once two AZD1222 doses were given, Spike-specific TCR breadth and depth went up.

This clone has a single count. Its antigen is undetermined. The genes are TRBV18 and TRBJ2-7; tentative D call: TRBD1 (5 bases). This clonotype was sampled from an adult in good health. The sequencing here drew on peripheral blood, taken on day 0 of AZD1222 vaccination. The CDR3 reads CASSPGADYEQYF. The CDR3, as DNA: TGTGCCAGCTCACCAGGGGCGGACTACGAGCAGTACTTC. Using reference TRBV18 and TRBJ2-7 for the parts outside the CDR3, the full variable domain is NAGVMQNPRHLVRRRGQEARLRCSPMKGHSHVYWYRQLPEEGLKFMVYLQKENIIDESGMPKERFSAEFPKEGPSILRIQQVVRGDSAAYFCASSPGADYEQYFGPGTRLTVT.